Each of the 17 T cell receptor beta chains below was sequenced from the same sample in a study of blood T cells in healthy people across ages (dated by TCRdb to between 2014 and 2017). Libraries were made using 5' RACE. Instrument on record: Illumina HiSeq 2500. A second 7 to 11 cycle PCR used a sample-barcoded 5' primer and a J-beta primer mix. TCRdb ran its own pipeline on the public reads, namely fastp trimming at Q25 and MiXCR clone calling, and kept in-frame beta chains. Each CDR3 protein gets just one entry, which takes the most common genes and DNA from the rows behind it. A total of 1,100,000 or so distinct CDR3 sequences appear in this sample, 40% to 55% of them only once. Approximately 17% of the sample belongs to the ten largest clones. The sample comprised blood. These receptors came from a woman aged 55-70 years in good health.

This chain connects TRBV12-3 or TRBV12-4 to TRBJ1-5; the D is unclear. V lost 3 bases and J 7 bases, leaving 10 bases between the germline ends. This CDR3 is 13 amino acids long. This CDR3 reads CASSLAFTQPQHF. CDR3 sequence (DNA): TGTGCCAGCAGTTTGGCTTTTACACAGCCCCAGCATTTT.

This clonotype was seen only a few times. The CDR3 DNA is TGTGCCAGCAGCAAAGACAGGGCCTCCTACGAGCAGTACTTC. Amino acids: CASSKDRASYEQYF. The V gene is TRBV7-2, the J gene TRBJ2-7; 7 bases match TRBD1. The CDR3 runs to 14 residues. Germline CDR1 reads SGHTA; CDR2 reads FQGNSA. With V trimmed by 5 bases and J by 0 bases, 4 bases remained unmatched. The full variable domain, rest sourced from reference TRBV7-2 and TRBJ2-7, is GAGVSQSPSNKVTEKGKDVELRCDPISGHTALYWYRQSLGQGLEFLIYFQGNSAPDKSGLPSDRFSAERTGGSVSTLTIQRTQQEDSAVYLCASSKDRASYEQYFGPGTRLTVT.

The V call is TRBV10-3, the J call TRBJ2-3; a weak D match, TRBD2 (6 bases). Germline assignment: CDR1 ENHRY and CDR2 SYGVKD. Trimming took off 6 bases at V and 0 bases at J, with 25 bases between the two ends. CDR3 size: 19 residues. Here the CDR3 reads CAISFDEDGVSGSTDTQYF. In nucleotides, the CDR3 is TGTGCCATCAGCTTTGATGAGGATGGGGTCAGCGGGAGCACAGATACGCAGTATTTT.

The V gene is TRBV4-1, the J gene TRBJ2-1; D is unclear. Trimming removed 0 bases from V and 5 bases from J, with 20 bases in between. The CDR3 contains 18 residues. CDR1 and CDR2 from the germline V gene are MGHRA and YSYEKL. CDR3 sequence: CASSQEVWVYGADNEQFF. The CDR3 DNA reads TGCGCCAGCAGCCAAGAAGTTTGGGTTTACGGAGCCGACAATGAGCAGTTCTTC.

The CDR3 reads CASSLWGRTQETQYF. In DNA, the CDR3 is TGTGCCAGCAGTTTATGGGGGAGGACCCAAGAGACCCAGTACTTC. V usage is TRBV12-3 or TRBV12-4 and J usage is TRBJ2-5; weak D call: TRBD2 (6 bases). The CDR3 sequence is 15 residues long. Trimming pared 2 bases from V and 1 base from J, leaving 11 bases between.

This CDR3 is CSARERLRDSDYYEQYF. DNA for the CDR3: TGCAGTGCTAGAGAAAGACTCCGGGACTCTGATTACTACGAGCAGTACTTC. This chain connects TRBV20-1 to TRBJ2-7; tentatively, D is TRBD2 (6 bases). Trimming shortened V by 0 bases and J by 3 bases, and 21 bases separated the two germline ends. CDR1 DFQATT and CDR2 SNEGSKA come from the germline V gene (reference sequence). The CDR3 runs 17 residues.

The chain carries TRBV12-3 or TRBV12-4 and TRBJ1-5; 11 bases agree with TRBD1. The J segment lost 3 bases and the V segment lost 4 bases, leaving 2 bases of the junction unmatched. There are 15 residues in the CDR3. CDR3 bases: TGTGCCAGCAGTTCGGGACAGGGGGTCAATCAGCCCCAGCATTTT. This translates into CASSSGQGVNQPQHF.

The chain uses TRBV29-1 and TRBJ2-7; 7 nucleotides line up with TRBD2. The CDR3 extends over 14 amino acids. The V and J ends lost 1 base and 5 bases, in that order; junction bases with no gene match: 8. Germline loops: CDR1 SQVTM, CDR2 ANQGSEA. For the CDR3, the DNA is TGCAGCGTTGAAGTCGGTGGGAGGGCCAACGAGCAGTACTTC. Amino acid sequence: CSVEVGGRANEQYF.

The V and J genes are TRBV28 and TRBJ1-6, with D unclear. Per the germline V gene, CDR1 is MDHEN and CDR2 is SYDVKM. V shed 3 bases and J shed 4 bases, with 7 bases lying between them. The CDR3 has 14 residues. The CDR3 protein is CASSLSSYNSPLHF. In DNA form, the CDR3 reads TGTGCCAGCAGTTTGAGCAGTTATAATTCACCCCTCCACTTT.

The sample holds a few counts of this clonotype. V and J are TRBV25-1 and TRBJ2-7; a possible D gene is TRBD2 (5 bases). CDR3 size: 14 residues. Germline loops: CDR1 MGHDK, CDR2 SYGVNS. Deletions cut 10 bases from V and 0 bases from J, with 16 bases between. The DNA for the CDR3 is TGTGCCACCAGAGGGCTGGGTAACTCCTACGAGCAGTACTTC. Translated: CATRGLGNSYEQYF.

The rearrangement joins TRBV7-6 to TRBJ2-3; no reliable D call. Germline V gene data show CDR1 as SGHVS and CDR2 as FNYEAQ. V was clipped by 2 bases and J by 0 bases, with 12 bases between them. This CDR3 is 16 amino acids long. The DNA of the CDR3 is TGTGCCAGCAGCTTAACGGCGGAGTTCAGCACAGATACGCAGTATTTT. Protein product: CASSLTAEFSTDTQYF.

This sequence joins TRBV27 and TRBJ1-2, with D possibly matching TRBD1 (5 bases). Germline V CDR1 and CDR2: MNHEY, SMNVEV (reference sequence). CDR3 length: 14 residues. Trimming removed 0 bases from V and 7 bases from J, with 12 bases in between. CDR3 amino acids: CASSLSRGIGGYTF. The CDR3, as DNA: TGTGCCAGCAGTTTATCACGGGGGATAGGTGGCTACACCTTC.

The V and J genes are TRBV6-5 and TRBJ2-1; 9 bases match TRBD2. CDR3 length: 16 residues. Germline V gene lookup returns CDR1 MNHEY and CDR2 SVGAGI. Unmatched junction bases numbered 6, after V lost 6 bases and J lost 0 bases. In DNA, the CDR3 is TGTGCCAGCAGCCCCTCTAGCGGGATCTCCTACAATGAGCAGTTCTTC. This translates into CASSPSSGISYNEQFF.

This clonotype showed up many times. This chain joins TRBV20-1 and TRBJ2-7; possible D gene TRBD1, 6 bases. This CDR3 spans 14 amino acids. The V and J ends lost 3 bases and 2 bases respectively, with 14 bases between them. The germline V gene encodes CDR1 DFQATT and CDR2 SNEGSKA (reference sequence). DNA of the CDR3: TGCAGTGCTAGTGCGACAGGCCCGCCCTACGAGCAGTACTTC. Translating gives CSASATGPPYEQYF.

The V gene is TRBV2, the J gene TRBJ2-6, with 7 bases aligning to TRBD1. V lost 4 bases to trimming and J lost 17 bases; unmatched junction nucleotides: 8. The CDR3 totals 12 residues. From germline, CDR1 is SNHLY and CDR2 FYNNEI. Written as DNA, the CDR3 is TGTGCCAGCAGTGGAAGGACAGGAGAAGTGACTTTC. Translated: CASSGRTGEVTF.

The chain links TRBV12-3 or TRBV12-4 to TRBJ2-5; the match to TRBD2 covers 8 bases. V shed 8 bases, J shed 3 bases, and the junction held 14 bases outside the gene matches. This CDR3 is 16 amino acids long. CDR3 bases: TGTGCCAGCCGCAGTCGCTGGGGGACTAGAGAAGAGACCCAGTACTTC. Residues: CASRSRWGTREETQYF.

This clonotype was counted many times. The rearrangement links TRBV30 to TRBJ1-4, with 7 bases fitting TRBD1. The germline V gene encodes CDR1 GTSNPN and CDR2 SVGIG (reference sequence). Trimming removed 3 bases from V and 10 bases from J; junction bases left unmatched: 14. The CDR3 consists of 15 residues. This CDR3 reads CAWSPPTGVTGKLFF. The DNA of the CDR3 is TGTGCCTGGAGCCCTCCTACAGGGGTTACAGGAAAACTGTTTTTT. The full variable domain, in which reference TRBV30 and TRBJ1-4 provide the parts outside the CDR3, is SQTIHQWPATLVQPVGSPLSLECTVEGTSNPNLYWYRQAAGRGLQLLFYSVGIGQISSEVPQNLSASRPQDRQFILSSKKLLLSDSGFYLCAWSPPTGVTGKLFFGSGTQLSVL.